This TCR beta chain emerged from a study of T cell changes during pregnancy in multiple sclerosis. Method: immunoSEQ multiplex PCR; TCRdb's copy keeps in-frame clones and lacks some. The sample includes fewer than 60,000 clones, 91% seen only once; the top ten take approximately 1%. This CDR3 region has 15 residues. The germline CDR1 and CDR2 sequences are SGHRS and YFSETQ. With V trimmed by 3 bases and J by 0 bases, 3 bases remained unmatched. This rearrangement joins TRBV5-1 to TRBJ1-1; 9 bases line up with TRBD1. The material sequenced was peripheral blood, taken after pregnancy. The sequence was obtained from a female donor in good health, enrolled as a control in a pregnancy study. The CDR3 sequence is CASSSGQGMNTEAFF. The CDR3 DNA follows: TGCGCCAGCAGCTCGGGACAGGGAATGAACACTGAAGCTTTCTTT.